The entry that follows covers one T cell receptor beta chain sequence. Its antigen is undetermined. The data derive from a study of immune evolution from preneoplasia to lung adenocarcinoma. The table came from immunoSEQ multiplex PCR; TCRdb's copy has only in-frame clones and leaves some out. This table holds about 26,000 clones, roughly 74% found once. CDR1 is LNHDA, CDR2 SQIVND, per germline (reference sequence). The ends were cut back, 8 bases at V and 3 bases at J, with 16 bases in the middle. This CDR3 has 15 amino acids. Overall study results and limits: Later-stage lesions appeared to have more T cells, more diversity, less clonality.

This sequence originates from a person aged 55 to 75 with invasive lung adenocarcinoma. Some clones in this sample may be carry-over from other donors' samples. This chain connects TRBV19 to TRBJ2-2; D may be TRBD1 (6 bases). Sequenced sample: FFPE invasive lung adenocarcinoma tissue. The CDR3 DNA reads as TGTGCCAGTGGGAAGAGGGGGTGGTACACCGGGGAGCTGTTTTTT. Residues: CASGKRGWYTGELFF.